This is a list of T cell receptor beta chains from one sample in a study of identifying expanded T cells in peripheral blood. Measured with immunoSEQ multiplex PCR; TCRdb has only the in-frame clones, and not every one. The data contain about 100,000 clones, around 88% of them seen just once; the ten biggest clones take up about 18%. The material sequenced was blood. These receptor sequences come from a person aged 18 to 75 in good health. CDR3s leave out the opening cysteine and the closing phenylalanine or tryptophan. Fields, in order: D gene, J gene, V gene, CDR3 protein. D genes are given only for firm matches.

>.|TRBJ1-3|TRBV19
ASSTGTLSSGNTIY
>.|TRBJ2-5|TRBV29-1
SVGSGVIGETQY
>.|TRBJ2-6|TRBV19
ASRKPGANVLT
>.|TRBJ1-2|TRBV6-5
ASNGAGKGYT
>TRBD2|TRBJ2-3|TRBV4-2
ASSQELAGHTDTQY
>.|TRBJ1-4|TRBV4-3
ASSQEGSKKLF
>.|TRBJ2-5|TRBV5-6
ASSRGAQETQY
>.|TRBJ1-5|TRBV19
ASATSNQPQH
>.|TRBJ1-5|TRBV6-5
ATQGGNQPQH
>.|TRBJ2-1|TRBV28
ASLRAGRLDEQF
>.|TRBJ1-5|TRBV7-8
ASSLWADSGPQH
>.|TRBJ2-1|TRBV28
ASSLRPLSEQF
>.|TRBJ1-2|TRBV2
ASRASPAAFVYT
>TRBD1|TRBJ1-4|TRBV7-8
ASSLRAPGQGNEKLF
>.|TRBJ1-2|TRBV18
ASSNRDDYGYT
>.|TRBJ2-7|TRBV30
AWSAGFSYEQY
>TRBD1|TRBJ2-6|TRBV6-1
ASTGGVSGANVLT
>.|TRBJ1-5|TRBV4-3
ASSGTLNQPQH
>.|TRBJ2-1|TRBV7-2
ASSLYYNEQF
>.|TRBJ1-2|TRBV6-5
ASSYDPGANYGYT
>TRBD1|TRBJ2-2|TRBV6-4
ASRNTNRGSAGELF
>.|TRBJ1-2|TRBV6-4
ASSPSGGEGYGYT
>TRBD1|TRBJ2-7|TRBV10-3
ASYRGVGTYEQY
>TRBD2|TRBJ2-2|TRBV2
ASKRGGTGELF
>.|TRBJ1-5|TRBV28
ASRTANQPQH
>.|TRBJ2-3|TRBV29-1
SVDLGVDTQY
>TRBD2|TRBJ2-1|TRBV10-3
AISHLTTLGGGKNEQF
>.|TRBJ1-2|TRBV18
ASSPSVTYGYT
>.|TRBJ1-1|TRBV6-1
ASSTLEGTEAF
>.|TRBJ2-7|TRBV7-2
ASSLEMPSSQY
>.|TRBJ2-7|TRBV6-6
ASRRDSGPGGYEQY
>.|TRBJ1-1|TRBV6-5
ASSYIAGLNTEAF
>TRBD1|TRBJ1-4|TRBV2
ASSGRTGGANEKLF
>.|TRBJ2-2|TRBV15
ATSRSLAEAGELF
>TRBD1|TRBJ1-4|TRBV10-3
AISAGGKATNEKLF
>TRBD1|TRBJ2-7|TRBV7-8
ASSPTTTQGVLYEQY
>TRBD1|TRBJ1-1|TRBV11-3
ASSRNRGDTEAF
>TRBD1|TRBJ1-1|TRBV29-1
SADRADAMNTEAF
>.|TRBJ1-2|TRBV4-1
ASSQMNKGKNGYT
>TRBD1|TRBJ2-7|TRBV30
AWVPSGTGGSQY
>.|TRBJ2-2|TRBV10-3
AISDYGGGTELF
>TRBD2|TRBJ2-1|TRBV19
ASSRGTSGYNEQF
>TRBD1|TRBJ2-1|TRBV28
ASSPGTGTYNEQF
>.|TRBJ1-1|TRBV13
ASSIRTGYYTEAF
>.|TRBJ1-2|TRBV27
ASSLTGNYGYT
>.|TRBJ1-6|TRBV11-1
ASSLIQGGSDSPLH
>.|TRBJ2-3|TRBV2
ASSARPTDTQY
>.|TRBJ2-7|TRBV6-5
ASSPGAGWY
>.|TRBJ1-2|TRBV27
ASSLNAPAGSYGYT
>.|TRBJ1-5|TRBV4-3
ASSQVGVGQPQH